The 21 T cell receptor beta chains reported below all come from one sample, sequenced in a study of OX40 agonist ivuxolimab in advanced cancers. Profiling relied on immunoSEQ multiplex PCR, and the TCRdb table lists in-frame clones only, not all of them. The data contain 65,000 to 70,000 clones, roughly four fifths of them singletons. The sequenced sample was CD4+ or CD8+ T cells sorted from blood, obtained in a trial of the OX40 agonist ivuxolimab. These receptors all come from an adult with an advanced solid tumor such as melanoma, head and neck, liver or kidney cancer.

This chain uses TRBV5-1 with TRBJ2-3; the D is unclear. The CDR3 contains 15 residues. The germline gives CDR1 SGHRS, CDR2 YFSETQ. Trimming took off 0 bases at V and 2 bases at J, with 10 bases between the two ends. In DNA, the CDR3 is TGCGCCAGCAGCTTGGCCGGGCAGAACACAGATACGCAGTATTTT. It yields the protein CASSLAGQNTDTQYF.

The chain uses TRBV28 and TRBJ2-3; 8 nucleotides align to TRBD1. The CDR3 is 14 residues long. Per the germline V gene, CDR1 is MDHEN and CDR2 is SYDVKM. After removal of 5 bases from V and 2 bases from J, the junction contained 3 bases not matched to a gene. CDR3: CASSPGQVTDTQYF. The CDR3 coding sequence is TGTGCCAGCAGTCCGGGACAGGTCACAGATACGCAGTATTTT. The full variable domain, its missing parts supplied by reference TRBV28 and TRBJ2-3, is DVKVTQSSRYLVKRTGEKVFLECVQDMDHENMFWYRQDPGLGLRLIYFSYDVKMKEKGDIPEGYSVSREKKERFSLILESASTNQTSMYLCASSPGQVTDTQYFGPGTRLTVL.

The V gene is TRBV27, the J gene TRBJ2-1; 15 bases fit TRBD2. Germline CDR1 is MNHEY and CDR2 is SMNVEV (reference sequence). V was clipped by 2 bases and J by 2 bases; unmatched bases: 1. The CDR3 consists of 17 residues. The CDR3 sequence: CASSLRTSGGAYNEQFF. The CDR3 nucleotides read TGTGCCAGCAGTTTACGGACTAGCGGGGGGGCCTACAATGAGCAGTTCTTC.

This clone was observed once. The chain uses TRBV5-1 and TRBJ2-3, with D possibly matching TRBD2 (6 bases). CDR3 length: 16 amino acids. Trimming shortened V by 0 bases and J by 0 bases, and 11 bases separated the two germline ends. Germline V gene sequence: CDR1 SGHRS, CDR2 YFSETQ. The CDR3 loop is CASSLAGGRSTDTQYF. CDR3 coding DNA: TGCGCCAGCAGCTTGGCTGGGGGGAGAAGCACAGATACGCAGTATTTT. The full variable domain, its missing parts supplied by reference TRBV5-1 and TRBJ2-3, is KAGVTQTPRYLIKTRGQQVTLSCSPISGHRSVSWYQQTPGQGLQFLFEYFSETQRNKGNFPGRFSGRQFSNSRSEMNVSTLELGDSALYLCASSLAGGRSTDTQYFGPGTRLTVL.

This clone was recorded only once. The chain joins TRBV6-1 to TRBJ2-5; TRBD2 agrees at 14 bases. Losses at the gene ends were 5 bases for V and 4 bases for J; bases not matched to a gene: 6. The CDR3 loop spans 16 amino acids. CDR1 and CDR2 (germline): MNHNS, SASEGT. CDR3 DNA: TGTGCCAGCAGTCAAGGGACTAGCGGGGGTTCAGAGACCCAGTACTTC. Protein sequence: CASSQGTSGGSETQYF.

There are a few counts of this clone. This sequence joins TRBV19 and TRBJ1-5, with D perhaps TRBD1 (6 bases). Trimming shortened V by 2 bases and J by 0 bases, and 14 bases separated the two germline ends. CDR1 and CDR2 from the germline V gene are LNHDA and SQIVND (reference sequence). There are 17 residues in the CDR3. The DNA for the CDR3 is TGTGCCAGTAGTATATCCCCGGACAGCCTTAGCAATCAGCCCCAGCATTTT. Its protein product is CASSISPDSLSNQPQHF.

This chain uses TRBV28 with TRBJ2-1, with D maybe TRBD1 (5 bases). Germline assignment: CDR1 MDHEN and CDR2 SYDVKM. The length of the CDR3 is 16 residues. Trimming left V 4 bases short and J 2 bases short, with 15 bases between. The CDR3 DNA follows: TGTGCCAGCAGTTCAATTCAGGGTAAACCCTACAATGAGCAGTTCTTC. Its protein is CASSSIQGKPYNEQFF. The whole variable domain, remainder taken from reference TRBV28 and TRBJ2-1, is DVKVTQSSRYLVKRTGEKVFLECVQDMDHENMFWYRQDPGLGLRLIYFSYDVKMKEKGDIPEGYSVSREKKERFSLILESASTNQTSMYLCASSSIQGKPYNEQFFGPGTRLTVL.

This clone appeared many times. The rearrangement joins TRBV28 to TRBJ2-7; 15 bases line up with TRBD2. Germline V gene data show CDR1 as MDHEN and CDR2 as SYDVKM. The CDR3 is 16 amino acids. V gave up 5 bases and J gave up 13 bases; unmatched junction bases: 15. This chain's CDR3 is CASSKTGLAGGRAYYF. In nucleotides, the CDR3 is TGTGCCAGCAGTAAAACGGGACTAGCGGGAGGAAGAGCTTACTACTTC.

This clone was seen only a few times. CDR3 protein: CASSFWVLGQGAMNTEAFF. The CDR3 DNA reads as TGTGCCAGCAGTTTTTGGGTTCTCGGACAGGGGGCTATGAACACTGAAGCTTTCTTT. The chain uses TRBV28 and TRBJ1-1; 11 bases line up with TRBD1. The V and J ends lost 3 bases and 0 bases, in that order; junction bases with no gene match: 12. Germline assignment: CDR1 MDHEN and CDR2 SYDVKM. The CDR3 spans 19 residues. Drawing the rest from reference TRBV28 and TRBJ1-1, the complete variable domain is DVKVTQSSRYLVKRTGEKVFLECVQDMDHENMFWYRQDPGLGLRLIYFSYDVKMKEKGDIPEGYSVSREKKERFSLILESASTNQTSMYLCASSFWVLGQGAMNTEAFFGQGTRLTVV.

The V call is TRBV7-9, the J call TRBJ2-5, with 7 nucleotides matching TRBD2. With V trimmed by 2 bases and J by 0 bases, 15 bases remained unmatched. Germline-derived CDR1 and CDR2 are SEHNR and FQNEAQ (reference sequence). The CDR3 consists of 19 residues. The CDR3 loop is CASSLFLPQERDYQETQYF. CDR3 bases: TGTGCCAGCAGCTTATTTCTTCCCCAGGAGCGGGATTACCAAGAGACCCAGTACTTC.

CDR3 amino acids: CASSLVWVTGGGDTQYF. The CDR3 DNA sequence: TGTGCCAGCAGCTTAGTTTGGGTGACGGGAGGAGGGGATACGCAGTATTTT. The genes are TRBV7-2 and TRBJ2-3; 7 bases align to TRBD2. With V trimmed by 1 base and J by 6 bases, 13 bases remained unmatched. CDR1 and CDR2 from the germline V gene are SGHTA and FQGNSA. The CDR3 spans 17 residues.

The chain uses TRBV2 and TRBJ2-7, with D perhaps matching TRBD1 (6 bases). Trimming stripped 1 base from V and 9 bases from J, with 10 bases between. Germline V lookup: CDR1 SNHLY, CDR2 FYNNEI. This CDR3 has 12 residues. The CDR3 region is CASSEVFRGQYV. The CDR3, as DNA: TGTGCCAGCAGTGAAGTGTTCAGGGGGCAGTACGTC.

This sequence joins TRBV19 and TRBJ1-3; D gene unclear. The CDR3 has 14 amino acids. V shed 5 bases and J shed 2 bases, with 10 bases lying between them. CDR1 LNHDA and CDR2 SQIVND come from the germline V gene (reference sequence). CDR3 coding DNA: TGTGCCAGTAGTGCCCGGGAACCTGGAAACACCATATATTTT. This sequence encodes CASSAREPGNTIYF.

This sequence joins TRBV28 and TRBJ1-1; D uncertain. Germline V gene data show CDR1 as MDHEN and CDR2 as SYDVKM. Trimming removed 2 bases from V and 1 base from J, with 2 bases in between. The CDR3 spans 12 residues. The CDR3 DNA reads TGTGCCAGCAGTTTAGCGAACACTGAAGCTTTCTTT. Protein product: CASSLANTEAFF.

This clone was counted a few times. The chain has TRBV29-1 and TRBJ2-5, with a possible D match to TRBD2 (6 bases). The germline gives CDR1 SQVTM, CDR2 ANQGSEA. V was clipped by 6 bases and J by 7 bases, with 18 bases between them. The CDR3 consists of 13 residues. CDR3 in amino acids: CSVRGTASGTQYF. In DNA form, the CDR3 reads TGCAGCGTCCGCGGGACTGCCAGTGGGACCCAGTACTTC.

V is TRBV28 and J is TRBJ2-5, with 10 bases aligning to TRBD1. CDR1 MDHEN and CDR2 SYDVKM come from the germline V gene. V was pared by 7 bases and J by 4 bases, with 9 bases of the junction left unmatched. The CDR3 sequence is 15 residues long. The CDR3 region has the DNA TGTGCCAGCACCGTTCGGACAGGGGGGTTAGAGACCCAGTACTTC. Its protein is CASTVRTGGLETQYF.

The chain is built from TRBV5-1 and TRBJ2-2; D is possibly TRBD1 or TRBD2 (5 bases each). V lost 0 bases, J lost 3 bases, and 9 bases lay in between. There are 15 residues in the CDR3. Germline V gives CDR1 SGHRS, CDR2 YFSETQ. For the CDR3, the DNA is TGCGCCAGCAGCTTGGCAGGGCGGGACACCGGGGAGCTGTTTTTT. This translates into CASSLAGRDTGELFF.

The chain has TRBV6-1 and TRBJ2-6; D may be TRBD1 (6 bases). Germline V gene sequence: CDR1 MNHNS, CDR2 SASEGT. V was trimmed by 4 bases and J by 4 bases, leaving 14 bases between them. The CDR3 consists of 16 residues. CDR3: CASSGTTGPGANVLTF. The CDR3 nucleotides are TGTGCCAGCAGTGGAACAACAGGGCCCGGGGCCAACGTCCTGACTTTC.

The J gene is TRBJ2-7, the V gene TRBV23-1, with D tentatively TRBD2 (5 bases). TRBV23-1 is sorted into the ORF group, with uncertain function. V was pared by 2 bases and J by 2 bases, with 16 bases between. CDR3 length: 16 amino acids. This CDR3 reads CASSQPGSVAPYEQYF. Here the CDR3 DNA reads TGCGCCAGCAGTCAACCGGGGTCAGTTGCCCCCTACGAGCAGTACTTC.

The rearrangement links TRBV6-1 to TRBJ2-7, with 8 nucleotides matching TRBD1. The junction had 7 bases not matched to a gene; V was cut back by 7 bases and J by 2 bases. The CDR3 totals 14 residues. Germline assignment: CDR1 MNHNS and CDR2 SASEGT. CDR3 in amino acids: CASTFGQGTYEQYV. For the CDR3, the DNA is TGTGCCAGCACCTTCGGACAGGGAACCTACGAGCAGTACGTC.

This clone was counted between two and nine times. This chain connects TRBV30 to TRBJ1-2; tentative D call: TRBD1 (5 bases). CDR1 is GTSNPN and CDR2 is SVGIG in the germline V gene (reference sequence). Trimming left V 2 bases short and J 12 bases short, with 22 bases between. There are 14 residues in the CDR3. CDR3 coding DNA: TGTGCCTGGAGTCCTATCGCAGGGACCCTCGATGACACCTTC. It specifies CAWSPIAGTLDDTF.